One and the same sample provided the 10 T cell receptor beta chains below, sequenced in a study of blood T cell repertoires in COVID-19. TCRdb's table, derived via immunoSEQ multiplex PCR, lists solely in-frame clones and lacks some. The sample carries hundreds of thousands of clones, over 75% recorded once. Material: peripheral blood. The source of these receptors is a man aged 80 or over with acute or convalescent COVID-19.

The chain couples TRBV4-1 to TRBJ2-5, with 8 positions matching TRBD1. V lost 1 base, J lost 2 bases, and 9 bases stayed unmatched. The CDR3 spans 17 residues. In germline, CDR1 is MGHRA, CDR2 YSYEKL. CDR3 in DNA: TGCGCCAGCAGCCAAGGGGCCAGGGGGCCGCCTCAAGAGACCCAGTACTTC. Residues: CASSQGARGPPQETQYF.

V is TRBV12-3 or TRBV12-4 and J is TRBJ1-2; 8 bases align to TRBD1. The CDR3 runs to 13 residues. The junction had 6 bases not matched to a gene; V was cut back by 7 bases and J by 5 bases. As DNA, the CDR3 is TGTGCCAGCAATTCAGGGGGCAGGTATGGCTACACCTTC. Amino acids: CASNSGGRYGYTF.

This chain uses TRBV5-5 with TRBJ2-3, with D unclear. Germline CDR1 reads SGHKS; CDR2 reads YYEKEE (reference sequence). The CDR3 length is 14 residues. V lost 4 bases and J lost 0, with 9 bases in between. CDR3 in amino acids: CASSPYHSTDTQYF. CDR3 DNA: TGTGCCAGCAGCCCCTATCATAGCACAGATACGCAGTATTTT. Variable domain in full (rest from reference TRBV5-5 and TRBJ2-3): DAGVTQSPTHLIKTRGQQVTLRCSPISGHKSVSWYQQVLGQGPQFIFQYYEKEERGRGNFPDRFSARQFPNYSSELNVNALLLGDSALYLCASSPYHSTDTQYFGPGTRLTVL.

The chain carries TRBV27 and TRBJ2-7; TRBD1 agrees at 10 bases. CDR3 length: 16 amino acids. Germline CDR1 MNHEY, CDR2 SMNVEV (reference sequence). With V trimmed by 6 bases and J by 7 bases, 15 bases remained unmatched. The CDR3 region has the DNA TGTGCCAGCAGCCGATCGACCCGGGACAGGGGTTTAGAGCAGTACTTC. Translation gives CASSRSTRDRGLEQYF.

The chain is built from TRBV15 and TRBJ2-1; D perhaps matches TRBD2 (6 bases). V was cut by 2 bases and J by 10 bases, with 12 bases left in between. In germline, CDR1 is LNHNV, CDR2 YYDKDF (reference sequence). The CDR3 runs 13 residues. In nucleotides, the CDR3 is TGTGCCACCAGCAGAAGACTAGTCGGGGAGCAGTTCTTC. Its protein product is CATSRRLVGEQFF. Full variable domain (missing parts from reference TRBV15 and TRBJ2-1): DAMVIQNPRYQVTQFGKPVTLSCSQTLNHNVMYWYQQKSSQAPKLLFHYYDKDFNNEADTPDNFQSRRPNTSFCFLDIRSPGLGDTAMYLCATSRRLVGEQFFGPGTRLTVL.

This sequence joins TRBV18 and TRBJ1-6, with no clear D. Germline values: CDR1 KGHSH, CDR2 LQKENI. The CDR3 spans 15 residues. The ends were cut back, 4 bases at V and 8 bases at J, with 15 bases in the middle. CDR3 amino acids: CASSLLETSDSPLHF. The CDR3 nucleotides read TGTGCCAGCTCACTATTAGAAACTTCGGATTCACCCCTCCACTTT.

The chain carries TRBV20-1 and TRBJ2-5; the D is unclear. Trimming removed 2 bases at V and 5 bases at J, with 6 bases between. The germline V gene has CDR1 DFQATT and CDR2 SNEGSKA (reference sequence). This CDR3 spans 11 amino acids. CDR3 sequence reads: CSARSRETQYF. CDR3 nucleotide sequence: TGCAGTGCTAGATCCCGGGAGACCCAGTACTTC.

This clone appeared once. The chain carries TRBV19 and TRBJ2-1, with TRBD1 identical over 10 bases. Trimming took 7 bases from V and 5 from J; bases not matched to a gene: 8. This CDR3 has 15 amino acids. From germline, CDR1 is LNHDA and CDR2 SQIVND (reference sequence). CDR3 coding DNA: TGTGCCAGTAACCTGGGGGACAGGGGCCACAATGAGCAGTTCTTC. Amino acids: CASNLGDRGHNEQFF.

The genes are TRBV2 and TRBJ2-2; perhaps TRBD2 as D (6 bases). The CDR3 runs to 16 residues. With 3 bases removed from V and 0 bases from J, the gap between germline ends came to 11 bases. CDR1 is SNHLY, CDR2 FYNNEI, per germline. CDR3 in amino acids: CASSDWGRTNTGELFF. CDR3 bases: TGTGCCAGCAGTGATTGGGGGAGGACGAACACCGGGGAGCTGTTTTTT.

The V call is TRBV18, the J call TRBJ2-5; 10 nucleotides match TRBD1. J was trimmed by 7 bases and V by 3 bases; bases with no gene match: 5. Germline-derived CDR1 and CDR2 are KGHSH and LQKENI. The CDR3 covers 14 residues. The CDR3 DNA reads as TGTGCCAGCTCACCTCCCGGGACAGGGGTGACCCAGTACTTC. It specifies CASSPPGTGVTQYF. The variable domain in full, completed from reference TRBV18 and TRBJ2-5, reads NAGVMQNPRHLVRRRGQEARLRCSPMKGHSHVYWYRQLPEEGLKFMVYLQKENIIDESGMPKERFSAEFPKEGPSILRIQQVVRGDSAAYFCASSPPGTGVTQYFGPGTRLLVL.